A single sample gave rise to the 7 T cell receptor beta chains below, sequenced in a study of CXCR3-negative and CXCR3-positive naive CD8 T cells. UMI-labeled TRB cDNA libraries were prepared by 5' RACE. For each CDR3 protein, TCRdb gives one entry from its re-call of the 5' RACE reads, without DNA. The repertoire shows 40,000 to 45,000 distinct CDR3 sequences; the top ten hold around 2%. The sample consisted of naive CXCR3- CD8+ T cells from blood. Regarding subset: CD45RO-CCR7+CD27+CD95- naive CD8+ T cells lacking CXCR3 (TNR3-). Source of these receptors: a human donor in good health. Some clones in this sample may be carry-over from other donors' samples.

The V gene is TRBV12-3 or TRBV12-4, the J gene TRBJ2-2; TCRdb gives TRBD2 as the D gene, but with no DNA this cannot be confirmed. The CDR3 contains 16 residues. This CDR3 reads CASSILAGSETGELFF.

The chain combines TRBV27 with TRBJ2-5. Germline assignment: CDR1 MNHEY and CDR2 SMNVEV (reference sequence). This CDR3 region has 16 residues. The CDR3 sequence: CASTERLTTGESNQYF.

The chain links TRBV20-1 to TRBJ1-5. This CDR3 comprises 13 residues. In germline, CDR1 is DFQATT, CDR2 SNEGSKA (reference sequence). The CDR3 region is CSASEGKYQPQHF.

The rearrangement joins TRBV7-8 to TRBJ2-1; TCRdb selects TRBD2, and the lack of DNA leaves this call unchecked. Germline-derived CDR1 and CDR2 are SGHVS and FQNEAQ. The CDR3 is 13 amino acids. This CDR3 is CASSSGPSPEQFF.

The V call is TRBV20-1, the J call TRBJ1-5. The CDR3 has 12 amino acids. Germline V gene data show CDR1 as DFQATT and CDR2 as SNEGSKA (reference sequence). CDR3 sequence reads: CSAKEMNQPQHF.

V gene TRBV7-2 combines with J gene TRBJ2-7. Germline lookup yields CDR1 SGHTA and CDR2 FQGNSA. CDR3 length equals 14 residues. The CDR3 reads CASSLGLAPYEQYF.

The gene calls are TRBV5-4 and TRBJ1-1; TCRdb indicates TRBD1, and absent DNA this call remains unverified. Germline V lookup: CDR1 SGHNT, CDR2 YYREEE (reference sequence). The CDR3 length is 14 residues. The CDR3 protein is CASSSGGGETEAFF.